A selection of T cell receptor beta chains follows, all from one sample in a study of Graves' ophthalmopathy and Graves' hyperthyroidism. From the multiplex PCR reads, TCRdb called clonotypes with MiXCR, one entry per CDR3 protein. The sample shows about 500,000 distinct CDR3 sequences, around an eighth of them seen only once. Specimen: blood. The receptors here all came from a woman aged 25 to 45 with Graves' ophthalmopathy. Both conserved end residues are trimmed from each CDR3. Each record gives: V gene, clone size, CDR3 protein. Size is omitted from some rows. Given values are once, few, many or a class for expanded clones.

TRBV20-1 | few | SARDAKREWSEAF
TRBV28 | many | ASSLGGRHQPQH
TRBV6-2/TRBV6-3 | few | ASSYSIWTSGGGQGTQY
TRBV19 | many | ASSISGTGVRNEQY
TRBV28 | many | ASIPRPGQGARVAF
TRBV7-8 | many | ASSYQQGAGGQPQH
TRBV30 | many | AWSNRLEQY
TRBV24-1 | few | ATCRDRGFYEQY
TRBV11-2 | many | ASSLGTHTYEQY
TRBV27 | many | ASSGGMFENIQY
TRBV12-5 | NA | ASGLPTTGCVQPQH
TRBV6-1 | few | ASTGTGNSPLH
TRBV3-1 | many | ASSQDYSGTNQETQY
TRBV20-1 | few | SARGTSGMAEEQY
TRBV6-1 | once | ASSPTPDEQY
TRBV7-2 | many | ASSYSAGNTEAF
TRBV13 | many | ASSLEGRSYEQY
TRBV12-3/TRBV12-4 | many | ASSPTFTEAF
TRBV2 | many | ASATGTFYEQY
TRBV28 | many | ASSIGSAPGGYT
TRBV5-1 | many | ASSLSVAGANVLT
TRBV29-1 | many | SQGGIEETQY
TRBV28 | NA | ASSLGDTRSYEQY
TRBV19 | many | ASSMLGGGTEAF
TRBV18 | NA | ASSPQGALNTGELS
TRBV24-1 | many | ATGDSAYEQY
TRBV10-3 | many | AISEFEENYEQY
TRBV12-3/TRBV12-4 | NA | ASSFSGRYEKLF
TRBV6-1 | many | ASKPTGGSGANVLT
TRBV7-2 | many | ASSFDPGPETQY
TRBV6-2/TRBV6-3 | many | ASSYPTGQGVVSEAF
TRBV2 | many | ASSETAQETQY
TRBV3-1 | many | ASSHTGQGYEQY
TRBV9 | many | ASSAGMTEAF
TRBV7-2 | NA | ASSLHGGNRGVRSPLH
TRBV12-3/TRBV12-4 | many | ASSRGQRNTGELF
TRBV7-4 | many | ASSLGKDLTFSYEQY
TRBV12-3/TRBV12-4 | many | ASSSTSGGTWWSYEQY
TRBV30 | few | AWSSGAGEQY
TRBV6-5 | many | ASSALERAKNIQY